Listed below are T cell receptor beta chains from one sample, sequenced in a study of synovial regulatory T cells in juvenile arthritis. Profiling relied on immunoSEQ multiplex PCR, and the TCRdb table lists in-frame clones only, not all of them. The sample includes 9,500 to 10,000 clones. Input material: Treg cells from blood. The receptors derive from a donor between 2 and 29 years old with juvenile idiopathic arthritis. CDR3s include the opening cysteine and the closing phenylalanine or tryptophan. Where a row states a size, it is once, few, many or the class of an expanded clone; other rows omit it.

TRBJ2-1 TRBV30 NA CAWSSRGGPNEQFF
TRBJ2-7 TRBV2 NA CASSPGQSYYEQYF
TRBJ2-3 TRBV4-3 medium-sized CASSQVKGDTQYF
TRBJ1-2 TRBV19 NA CASTRMGQGNYGYTF
TRBJ2-7 TRBV2 NA CASSPSYGQYF
TRBJ2-1 TRBV9 NA CASSVPGAALDNEQFF
TRBJ2-7 TRBV29-1 NA CSVRLLTYEQYF
TRBJ1-5 TRBV6-6 NA CASREQGSGNQPQHF
TRBJ1-4 TRBV6-4 NA CASSQPGGGEKLFF
TRBJ2-6 TRBV6-5 NA CASRLALTANVLTF
TRBJ2-3 TRBV29-1 NA CSVEDPGSTDTQYF
TRBJ1-1 TRBV6-5 NA CASSWGTQNTEAFF
TRBJ1-1 TRBV5-1 NA CASAGQGNTEAFF
TRBJ2-7 TRBV4-1 NA CASSQDRFPSRDEQYF
TRBJ1-4 TRBV6-1 NA CASSLWANEKLFF
TRBJ2-5 TRBV4-1 NA CASSLWGGARETQYF
TRBJ1-6 TRBV6-5 NA CASRADRVSNSPLHF
TRBJ1-1 TRBV10-3 NA CAISGRGRQARFGENTEAFF
TRBJ2-6 TRBV5-5 medium-sized CASSLGGPGANVLTF
TRBJ1-1 TRBV27 NA CASSSTLSKPPSDEAFF
TRBJ1-6 TRBV6-5 NA CASSFRTDYNSPLHF
TRBJ2-7 TRBV2 NA CASREQGYEQYF
TRBJ1-5 TRBV27 NA CASSLEAANQPQHF
TRBJ1-1 TRBV2 NA CASSLRTENTEAFF
TRBJ2-7 TRBV6-1 NA CASRSGTESYEQYF
TRBJ2-1 TRBV7-2 NA CASSLLGGFGEQFF
TRBJ2-2 TRBV5-1 NA CASSTSGTGAAGELFF
TRBJ2-3 TRBV7-2 NA CASSPQTGPWNTQYF
TRBJ1-3 TRBV7-9 NA CASSLGRQNGGSTIYF
TRBJ2-7 TRBV13 NA CASSLPTSGTYEQYF
TRBJ1-6 TRBV7-9 NA CASSSHDWTGGNSPLHF
TRBJ1-1 TRBV7-3 NA CASSLAGPTEAFF
TRBJ2-7 TRBV19 NA CASRLGDEQYF
TRBJ2-7 TRBV6-4 NA CASSVASGGQYEQYF
TRBJ1-2 TRBV6-4 NA CASSDSKRGGGYTF
TRBJ2-3 TRBV27 NA CASRQIGNTDTQYF
TRBJ2-5 TRBV6-1 NA CASSQGEQETQYF
TRBJ1-5 TRBV6-5 NA CASSLTGNQPQHF
TRBJ2-7 TRBV6-1 NA CASSEALNEQYF
TRBJ2-5 TRBV4-3 NA CASSQDRHGGTQYF
TRBJ1-1 TRBV29-1 NA CSADRDGTEAFF
TRBJ2-1 TRBV6-5 NA CASSYATGGRNEQFF
TRBJ2-7 TRBV19 NA CASRSTGSNYEQYF
TRBJ2-7 TRBV7-8 NA CASSLAREVSYEQYF
TRBJ1-4 TRBV5-5 medium-sized CASSAGHATNEKLFF
TRBJ1-3 TRBV7-2 NA CASSLAGPGGNTIYF
TRBJ2-1 TRBV9 NA CASSQTGAYNEQFF
TRBJ1-5 TRBV6-6 NA CASSYSTGGNHQPQHF